The T cell receptor (beta chain) described here comes from a study of T cell changes during pregnancy in multiple sclerosis (dated by TCRdb to the late 2010s). About the full investigation: The study looked at changes in the T cell repertoire across pregnancy in women with multiple sclerosis.

The library was built by means of the immunoSEQ multiplex PCR assay. In TCRdb, the immuneACCESS table is reduced to in-frame sequences with V and J assigned. These tables do not hold every clone; where another copy was compared, an unresolved V gene accounts for under half, and the others remain unexplained. The sample table holds about 49,000 clones, of which approximately 94% were seen once. The biggest ten clones account for roughly 5.5% of the sample. This clone has only a few counts. Its binding antigen is unknown. No per-base quality is available; no much larger clone lies one base away. The CDR3 covers 14 residues, taking in both the cysteine and the phenylalanine. Just CDR3 DNA is preserved here, 42 bases in frame from base 1. V lost 3 bases and J lost 0 bases; the stretch between them is 6 bases long. Sequences SNHLY (CDR1) and FYNNEI (CDR2) are obtained from the germline V gene.

Sequencing used CD8+ T cells from peripheral blood mononuclear cells, obtained before pregnancy. The source of this sequence is a female donor with multiple sclerosis, enrolled in a pregnancy study. The V and J segments used are TRBV2 and TRBJ1-5; no D gene call is confident. The nucleotide sequence is given as TGTGCCAGCAGTGAGGAGAATAGCAATCAGCCCCAGCATTTT. This sequence encodes CASSEENSNQPQHF.